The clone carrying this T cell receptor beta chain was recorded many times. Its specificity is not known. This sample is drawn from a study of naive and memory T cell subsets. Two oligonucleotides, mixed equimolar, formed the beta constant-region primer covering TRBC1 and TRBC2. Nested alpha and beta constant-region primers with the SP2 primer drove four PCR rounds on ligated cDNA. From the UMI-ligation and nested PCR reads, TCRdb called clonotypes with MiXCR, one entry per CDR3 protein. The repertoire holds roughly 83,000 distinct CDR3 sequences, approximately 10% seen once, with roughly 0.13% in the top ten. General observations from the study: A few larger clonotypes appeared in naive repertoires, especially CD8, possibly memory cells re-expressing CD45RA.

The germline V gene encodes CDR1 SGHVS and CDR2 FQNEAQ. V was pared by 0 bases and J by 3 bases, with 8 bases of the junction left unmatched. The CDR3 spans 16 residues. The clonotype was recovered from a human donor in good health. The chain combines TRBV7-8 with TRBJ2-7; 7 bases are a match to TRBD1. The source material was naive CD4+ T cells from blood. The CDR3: CASSLARWGQNYEQYF. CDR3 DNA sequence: TGTGCCAGCAGCTTAGCCCGATGGGGACAGAACTACGAGCAGTACTTC.